This section outlines one TCR beta chain sequence together with its context. The sample belongs to a study of control samples from healthy donors and cancer patients. Assay: immunoSEQ multiplex PCR; the TCRdb copy retains only in-frame clones and omits some. The table lists about 120,000 clones, roughly 88% of them singletons, with around 3.4% in the top ten. Trimming removed 6 bases from V and 2 bases from J, with 11 bases in between. The CDR3 totals 13 residues. Per the germline V gene, CDR1 is SNHLY and CDR2 is FYNNEI. The sequence derives from a man aged 40-55 years in good health. Sample: blood. This chain links TRBV2 with TRBJ2-7; a possible D gene is TRBD1 (6 bases). CDR3 residues: CASSLTGAYEQYF. CDR3 nucleotides: TGTGCCAGCAGCCTGACAGGAGCCTACGAGCAGTACTTC.